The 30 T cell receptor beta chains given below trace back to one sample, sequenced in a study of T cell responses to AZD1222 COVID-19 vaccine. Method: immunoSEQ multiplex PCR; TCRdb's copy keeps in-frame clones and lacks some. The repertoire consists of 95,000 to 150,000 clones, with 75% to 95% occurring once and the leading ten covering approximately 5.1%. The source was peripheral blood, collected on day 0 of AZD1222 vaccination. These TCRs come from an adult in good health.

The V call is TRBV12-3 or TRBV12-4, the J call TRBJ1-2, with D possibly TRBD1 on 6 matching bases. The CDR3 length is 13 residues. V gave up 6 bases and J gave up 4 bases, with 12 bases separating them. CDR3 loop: CASRLQGGYGYTF. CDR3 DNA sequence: TGTGCCAGCAGGTTACAGGGAGGCTATGGCTACACCTTC.

CDR3 in DNA: TGTGCCAGCAGTGAGGGGCCGATCCCTATGTGGGGCTACACCTTC. Its translation: CASSEGPIPMWGYTF. The chain carries TRBV6-1 and TRBJ1-2; D may be TRBD1 (5 bases). V lost 3 bases and J 8 bases, leaving 19 bases between the germline ends. This CDR3 spans 15 amino acids. Germline values: CDR1 MNHNS, CDR2 SASEGT.

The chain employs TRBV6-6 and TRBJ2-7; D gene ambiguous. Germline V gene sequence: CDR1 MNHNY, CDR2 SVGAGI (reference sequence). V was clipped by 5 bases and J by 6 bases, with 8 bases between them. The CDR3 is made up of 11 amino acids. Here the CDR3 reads CASSPSLEQYF. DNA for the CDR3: TGTGCCAGCAGTCCCTCACTCGAGCAGTACTTC.

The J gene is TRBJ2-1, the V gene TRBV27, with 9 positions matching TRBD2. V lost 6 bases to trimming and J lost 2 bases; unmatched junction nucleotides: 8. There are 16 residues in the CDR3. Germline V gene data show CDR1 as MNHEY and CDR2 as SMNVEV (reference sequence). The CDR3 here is CASSTTLAGAYNEQFF. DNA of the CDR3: TGTGCCAGCAGCACGACCTTAGCGGGAGCCTACAATGAGCAGTTCTTC.

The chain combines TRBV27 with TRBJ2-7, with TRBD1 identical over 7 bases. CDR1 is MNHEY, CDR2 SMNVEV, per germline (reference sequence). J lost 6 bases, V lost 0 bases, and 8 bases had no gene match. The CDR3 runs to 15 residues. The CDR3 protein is CASSLSRQGSSEQYF. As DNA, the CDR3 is TGTGCCAGCAGTTTATCGAGACAGGGTTCTTCCGAGCAGTACTTC.

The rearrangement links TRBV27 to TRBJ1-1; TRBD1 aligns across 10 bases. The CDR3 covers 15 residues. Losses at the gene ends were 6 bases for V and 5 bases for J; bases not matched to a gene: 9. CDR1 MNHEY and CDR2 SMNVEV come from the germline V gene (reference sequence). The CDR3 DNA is TGTGCCAGCAGCCGAGGGACAGGGGCGGGGACTGAAGCTTTCTTT. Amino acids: CASSRGTGAGTEAFF.

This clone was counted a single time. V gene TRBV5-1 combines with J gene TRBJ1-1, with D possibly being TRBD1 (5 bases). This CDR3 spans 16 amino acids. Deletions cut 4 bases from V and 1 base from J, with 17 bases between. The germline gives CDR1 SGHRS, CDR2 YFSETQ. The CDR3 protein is CASSPGPDSRNTEAFF. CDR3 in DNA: TGCGCCAGCAGCCCCGGACCCGACAGCCGGAACACTGAAGCTTTCTTT.

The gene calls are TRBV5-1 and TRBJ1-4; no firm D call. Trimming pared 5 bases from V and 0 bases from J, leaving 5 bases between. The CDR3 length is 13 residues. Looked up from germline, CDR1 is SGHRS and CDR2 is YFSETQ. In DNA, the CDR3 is TGCGCCAGCAGGGGGACAACTAATGAAAAACTGTTTTTT. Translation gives CASRGTTNEKLFF.

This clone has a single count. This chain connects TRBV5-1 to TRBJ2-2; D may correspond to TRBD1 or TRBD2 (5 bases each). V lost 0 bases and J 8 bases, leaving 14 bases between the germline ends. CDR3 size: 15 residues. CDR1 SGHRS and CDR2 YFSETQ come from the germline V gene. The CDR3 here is CASSLGSGRVGELFF. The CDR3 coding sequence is TGCGCCAGCAGCTTGGGTTCAGGGAGAGTTGGGGAGCTGTTTTTT. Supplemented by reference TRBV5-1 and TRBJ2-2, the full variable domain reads KAGVTQTPRYLIKTRGQQVTLSCSPISGHRSVSWYQQTPGQGLQFLFEYFSETQRNKGNFPGRFSGRQFSNSRSEMNVSTLELGDSALYLCASSLGSGRVGELFFGEGSRLTVL.

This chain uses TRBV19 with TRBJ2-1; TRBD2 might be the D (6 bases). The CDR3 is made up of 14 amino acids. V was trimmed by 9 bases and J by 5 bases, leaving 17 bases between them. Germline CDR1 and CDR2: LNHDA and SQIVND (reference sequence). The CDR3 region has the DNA TGTGCCAGCCAGGTCAGGCGGGATAACAATGAGCAGTTCTTC. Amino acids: CASQVRRDNNEQFF.

CDR3 nucleotide sequence: TGTGCCAGCAGCGCCAGGAAGAGCAATCAGCCCCAGCATTTT. This gives the protein CASSARKSNQPQHF. The J gene is TRBJ1-5, the V gene TRBV5-6, with no clear D. Trimming cost V 4 bases and J 1 base, with 9 bases left between them. Germline CDR1 reads SGHDT; CDR2 reads YYEEEE. The CDR3 contains 14 residues.

CDR3 nucleotide sequence: TGTGCCAGCAGTTTGTTATCAGGATACAATGAGCAGTTCTTC. It specifies CASSLLSGYNEQFF. V gene TRBV28 combines with J gene TRBJ2-1; D uncertain. This CDR3 comprises 14 residues. Trimming left V 3 bases short and J 4 bases short, with 10 bases between. Germline V gene sequence: CDR1 MDHEN, CDR2 SYDVKM.

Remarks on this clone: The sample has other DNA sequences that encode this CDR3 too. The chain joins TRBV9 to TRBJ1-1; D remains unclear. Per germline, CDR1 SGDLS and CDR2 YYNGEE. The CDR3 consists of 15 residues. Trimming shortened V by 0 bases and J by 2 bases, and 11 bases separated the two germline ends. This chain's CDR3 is CASSVGSLGNTEAFF. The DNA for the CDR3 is TGTGCCAGCAGCGTAGGGTCCCTGGGAAACACTGAAGCTTTCTTT.

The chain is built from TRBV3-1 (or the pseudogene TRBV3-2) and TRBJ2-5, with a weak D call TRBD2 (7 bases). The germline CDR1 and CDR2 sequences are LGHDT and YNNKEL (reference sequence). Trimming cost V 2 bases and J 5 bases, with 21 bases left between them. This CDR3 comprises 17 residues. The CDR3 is CASSQPLGRGAGETQYF. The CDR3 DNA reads TGTGCCAGCAGCCAACCACTAGGCCGGGGGGCAGGGGAGACCCAGTACTTC.

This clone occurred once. This CDR3 reads CASSLKAGGFSYNEQFF. Here the CDR3 DNA reads TGTGCCAGCAGCTTAAAAGCAGGAGGGTTCTCCTACAATGAGCAGTTCTTC. The chain employs TRBV7-3 and TRBJ2-1, with D maybe TRBD2 (6 bases). The CDR3 consists of 17 residues. The V gene's germline CDR1 is SGHTA and CDR2 FQGTGA. The V end was cut by 1 base, the J end by 0 bases, with 13 bases between.

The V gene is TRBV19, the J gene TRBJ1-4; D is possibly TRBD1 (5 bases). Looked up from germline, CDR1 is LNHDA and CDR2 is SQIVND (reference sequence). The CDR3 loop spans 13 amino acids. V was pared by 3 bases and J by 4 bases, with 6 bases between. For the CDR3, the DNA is TGTGCCAGTAGTATGGACATTAATGAAAAACTGTTTTTT. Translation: CASSMDINEKLFF.

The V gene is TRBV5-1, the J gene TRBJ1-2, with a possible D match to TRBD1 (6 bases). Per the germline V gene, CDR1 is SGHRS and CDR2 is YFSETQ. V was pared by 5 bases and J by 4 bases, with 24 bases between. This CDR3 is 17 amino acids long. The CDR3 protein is CASSRGHLPSSPYGYTF. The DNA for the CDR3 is TGCGCCAGCAGTCGGGGACACCTCCCTAGCTCCCCCTATGGCTACACCTTC. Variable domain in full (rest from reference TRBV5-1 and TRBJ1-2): KAGVTQTPRYLIKTRGQQVTLSCSPISGHRSVSWYQQTPGQGLQFLFEYFSETQRNKGNFPGRFSGRQFSNSRSEMNVSTLELGDSALYLCASSRGHLPSSPYGYTFGSGTRLTVV.

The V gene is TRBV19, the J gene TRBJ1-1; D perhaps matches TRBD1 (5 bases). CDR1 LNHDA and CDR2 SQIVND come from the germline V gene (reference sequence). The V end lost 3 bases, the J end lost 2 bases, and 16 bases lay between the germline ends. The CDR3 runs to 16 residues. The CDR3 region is CASSIRVGAVNTEAFF. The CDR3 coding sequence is TGTGCCAGTAGTATCCGGGTTGGGGCAGTTAACACTGAAGCTTTCTTT.

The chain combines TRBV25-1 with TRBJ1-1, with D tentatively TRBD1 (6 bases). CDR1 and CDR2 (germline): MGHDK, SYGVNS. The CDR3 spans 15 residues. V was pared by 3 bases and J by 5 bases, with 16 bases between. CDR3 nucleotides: TGTGCCAGCAGTGATTTGGGGGCGCGTGGAACTGAAGCTTTCTTT. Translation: CASSDLGARGTEAFF.

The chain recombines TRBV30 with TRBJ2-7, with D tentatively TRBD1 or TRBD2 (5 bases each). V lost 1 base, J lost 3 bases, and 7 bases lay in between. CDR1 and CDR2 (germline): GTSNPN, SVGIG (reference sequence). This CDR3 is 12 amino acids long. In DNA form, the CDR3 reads TGTGCCTGGAGTGGGGACCGCTACGAGCAGTACTTC. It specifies CAWSGDRYEQYF. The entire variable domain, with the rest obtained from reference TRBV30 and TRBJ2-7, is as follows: SQTIHQWPATLVQPVGSPLSLECTVEGTSNPNLYWYRQAAGRGLQLLFYSVGIGQISSEVPQNLSASRPQDRQFILSSKKLLLSDSGFYLCAWSGDRYEQYFGPGTRLTVT.

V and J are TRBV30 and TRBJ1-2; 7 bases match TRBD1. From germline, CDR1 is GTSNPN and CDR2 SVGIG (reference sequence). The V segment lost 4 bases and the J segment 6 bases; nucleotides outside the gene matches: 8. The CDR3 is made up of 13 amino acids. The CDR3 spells CAWIDREFDGYTF. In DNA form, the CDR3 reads TGTGCCTGGATCGACAGGGAATTTGATGGCTACACCTTC.

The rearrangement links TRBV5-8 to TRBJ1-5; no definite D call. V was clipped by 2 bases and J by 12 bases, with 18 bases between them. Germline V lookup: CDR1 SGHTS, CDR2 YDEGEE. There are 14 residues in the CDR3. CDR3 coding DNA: TGTGCCAGCAGCTTAACGGATAGGCCTCGTTTCCAGCATTTT. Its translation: CASSLTDRPRFQHF.

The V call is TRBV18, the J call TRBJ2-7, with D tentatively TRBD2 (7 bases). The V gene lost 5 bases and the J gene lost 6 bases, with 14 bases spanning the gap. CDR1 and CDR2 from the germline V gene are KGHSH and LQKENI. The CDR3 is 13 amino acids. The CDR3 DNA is TGTGCCAGCTCAGTTTTGGGGGGGCCCGAGCAGTACTTC. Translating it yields CASSVLGGPEQYF.

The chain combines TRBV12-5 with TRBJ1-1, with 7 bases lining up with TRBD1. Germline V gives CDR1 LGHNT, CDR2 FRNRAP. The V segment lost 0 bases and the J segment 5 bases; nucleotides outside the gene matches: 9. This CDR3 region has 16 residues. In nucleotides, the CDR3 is TGTGCTAGTGGTTTGGTACCCACAGGGGAGGGTACTGAAGCTTTCTTT. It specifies CASGLVPTGEGTEAFF.

CDR3 sequence reads: CASSYSVLSVDGELFF. The CDR3 DNA sequence: TGTGCCAGCAGTTACTCGGTATTATCCGTGGACGGGGAGCTGTTTTTT. V and J are TRBV6-5 and TRBJ2-2; D not certain. With 0 bases removed from V and 7 bases from J, the gap between germline ends came to 15 bases. The CDR3 totals 16 residues. Germline loops: CDR1 MNHEY, CDR2 SVGAGI.

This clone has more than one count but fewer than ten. CDR3 bases: TGTGCCAGCACCCCGAAGAACCGCGCTTGGGTCATATATTTT. Amino acid sequence: CASTPKNRAWVIYF. The J gene is TRBJ1-3, the V gene TRBV27; D remains ambiguous. The CDR3 extends over 14 amino acids. The ends were cut back, 7 bases at V and 12 bases at J, with 22 bases in the middle. In germline, CDR1 is MNHEY, CDR2 SMNVEV (reference sequence).

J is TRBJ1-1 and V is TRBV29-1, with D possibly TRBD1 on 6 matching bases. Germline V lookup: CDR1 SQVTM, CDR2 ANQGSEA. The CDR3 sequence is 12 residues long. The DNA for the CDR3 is TGCAGTGGGGGGCCCGGGCCCACTGAAGCTTTCTTT. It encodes CSGGPGPTEAFF.

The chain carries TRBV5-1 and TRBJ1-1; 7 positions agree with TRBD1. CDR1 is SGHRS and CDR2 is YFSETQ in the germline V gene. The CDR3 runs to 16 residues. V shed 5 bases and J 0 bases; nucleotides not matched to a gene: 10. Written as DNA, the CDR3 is TGCGCCAGCAGGGGGGTCACAGGGGCCCTGAACACTGAAGCTTTCTTT. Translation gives CASRGVTGALNTEAFF.

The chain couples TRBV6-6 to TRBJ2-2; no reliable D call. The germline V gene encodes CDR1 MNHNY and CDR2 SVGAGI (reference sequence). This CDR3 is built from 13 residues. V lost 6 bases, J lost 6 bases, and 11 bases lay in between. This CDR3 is CASRRIAAGELFF. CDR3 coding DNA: TGTGCCAGCAGACGGATAGCTGCCGGGGAGCTGTTTTTT.

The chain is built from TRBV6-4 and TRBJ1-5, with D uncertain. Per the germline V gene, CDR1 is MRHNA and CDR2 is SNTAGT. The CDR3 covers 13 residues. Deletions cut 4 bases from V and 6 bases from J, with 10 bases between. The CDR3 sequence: CASSAGIAQPQHF. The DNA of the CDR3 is TGTGCCAGCAGTGCGGGAATAGCTCAGCCCCAGCATTTT.